The source of this TCR beta chain is a study of blood T cell repertoires in COVID-19. Study details: Whether acute or convalescent, the COVID-19 samples came from the United States, Italy and Spain. PBMCs, B-cell-depleted T cells, or T cells provided the cDNA or gDNA that made up the material.

Germline values: CDR1 KGHSH, CDR2 LQKENI. The trim removed 3 bases at V and 4 bases at J, leaving 9 bases unmatched. CDR3 length: 16 residues. Here immunoSEQ multiplex PCR was the method, and the copy in TCRdb shows in-frame clones only, minus some. The sample lists some 700,000 clones, around 89% occurring once. The clonotype comes from a woman in her late teens or twenties with acute or convalescent COVID-19. The chain is built from TRBV18 and TRBJ2-3, with 8 bases fitting TRBD2. The sample taken for sequencing was peripheral blood. This CDR3 is CASSPLGTSSPDTQYF. DNA of the CDR3: TGTGCCAGCTCACCTTTAGGGACTAGTAGCCCAGATACGCAGTATTTT.